Reported below is one T cell receptor beta chain. The CDR3 has 13 residues. The germline gives CDR1 MNHEY, CDR2 SVGAGI. Trimming took 5 bases from V and 2 from J, leaving 9 bases between them. The data are from a study of blood T cell repertoires in COVID-19. Study details: Acute and convalescent COVID-19 samples came from the United States, Italy and Spain.

TCRdb's table, derived via immunoSEQ multiplex PCR, lists solely in-frame clones and lacks some. The sample carries tens of thousands of clones, 82% recorded once. The sample taken for sequencing was peripheral blood. This sequence originates from a human donor in a cohort sampled during active COVID-19. The V gene is TRBV6-5, the J gene TRBJ1-2, with D tentatively TRBD1 (5 bases). CDR3 amino acids: CASSPTENYGYTF. The CDR3 region has the DNA TGTGCCAGCAGTCCGACAGAGAACTATGGCTACACCTTC.